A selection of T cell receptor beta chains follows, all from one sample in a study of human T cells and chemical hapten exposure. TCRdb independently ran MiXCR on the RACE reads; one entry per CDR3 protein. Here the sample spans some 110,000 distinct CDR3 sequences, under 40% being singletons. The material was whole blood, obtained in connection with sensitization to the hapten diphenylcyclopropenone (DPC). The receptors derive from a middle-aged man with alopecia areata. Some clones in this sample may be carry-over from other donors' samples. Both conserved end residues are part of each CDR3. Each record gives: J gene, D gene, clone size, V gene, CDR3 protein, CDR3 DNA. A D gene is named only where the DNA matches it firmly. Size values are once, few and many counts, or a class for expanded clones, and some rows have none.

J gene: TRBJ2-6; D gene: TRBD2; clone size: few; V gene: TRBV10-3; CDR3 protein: CAIRGGTSGNSGANVLTF; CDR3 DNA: TGTGCCATCAGGGGGGGGACTAGCGGAAACTCTGGGGCCAACGTCCTGACTTTC
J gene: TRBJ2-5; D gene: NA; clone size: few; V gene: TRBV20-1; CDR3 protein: CSASAGETQYF; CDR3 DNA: TGCAGTGCTTCTGCGGGGGAGACCCAGTACTTC
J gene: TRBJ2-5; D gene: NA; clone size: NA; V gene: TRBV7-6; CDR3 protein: CASSPAILDRSQETQYF; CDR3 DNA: TGTGCCAGCAGCCCTGCTATTCTGGACAGAAGCCAAGAGACCCAGTACTTC
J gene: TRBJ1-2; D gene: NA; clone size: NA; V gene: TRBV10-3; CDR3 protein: CAISGSPRGVYGYTF; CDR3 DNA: TGTGCCATCAGTGGGTCCCCCCGTGGGGTCTATGGCTACACCTTC
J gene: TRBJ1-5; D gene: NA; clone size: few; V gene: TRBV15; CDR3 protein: CATSRDQNSNQPQHF; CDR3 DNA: TGTGCCACCAGCAGAGATCAGAATAGCAATCAGCCCCAGCATTTT
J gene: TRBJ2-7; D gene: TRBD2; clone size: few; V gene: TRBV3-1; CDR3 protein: CASSQTTGGAYEQYF; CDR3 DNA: TGTGCCAGCAGCCAAACGACGGGAGGGGCCTACGAGCAGTACTTC
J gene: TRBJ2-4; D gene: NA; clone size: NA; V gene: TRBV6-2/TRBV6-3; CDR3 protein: CASRGDPENIQYF; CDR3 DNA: TGTGCCAGCAGGGGGGACCCGGAAAACATTCAGTACTTC
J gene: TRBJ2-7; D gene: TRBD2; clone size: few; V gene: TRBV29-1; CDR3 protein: CSVQREYSYEQYF; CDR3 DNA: TGCAGCGTTCAGCGGGAGTACTCCTACGAGCAGTACTTC
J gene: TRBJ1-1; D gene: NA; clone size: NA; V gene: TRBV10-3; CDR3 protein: CATVSPNMDAFF; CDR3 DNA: TGTGCCACCGTCTCTCCAAACATGGATGCTTTCTTT
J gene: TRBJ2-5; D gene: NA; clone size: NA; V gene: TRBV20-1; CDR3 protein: CSASQLGRETQYF; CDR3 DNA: TGCAGTGCTAGCCAACTAGGGCGGGAGACCCAGTACTTC
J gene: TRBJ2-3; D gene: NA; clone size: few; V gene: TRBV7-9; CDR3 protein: CASSSLMADTQYF; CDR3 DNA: TGTGCCAGCAGCTCACTCATGGCAGATACGCAGTATTTT
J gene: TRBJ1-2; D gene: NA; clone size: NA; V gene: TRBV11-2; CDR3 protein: CASSLDQGSYGYTF; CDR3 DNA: TGTGCCAGCAGCTTAGATCAGGGAAGCTATGGCTACACCTTC
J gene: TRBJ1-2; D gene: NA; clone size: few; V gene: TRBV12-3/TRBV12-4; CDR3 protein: CASSPTGGSYGYTF; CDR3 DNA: TGTGCCAGCAGCCCCACGGGAGGGAGCTATGGCTACACCTTC
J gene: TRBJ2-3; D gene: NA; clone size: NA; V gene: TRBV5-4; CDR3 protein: CASLRGGTDTQYF; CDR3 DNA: TGTGCCAGCTTGAGGGGAGGCACAGATACGCAGTATTTT
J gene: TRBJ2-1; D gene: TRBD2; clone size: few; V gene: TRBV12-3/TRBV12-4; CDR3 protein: CASSKREGLNEQFF; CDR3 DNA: TGTGCCAGCTCCAAGCGGGAGGGCCTTAATGAGCAGTTCTTC
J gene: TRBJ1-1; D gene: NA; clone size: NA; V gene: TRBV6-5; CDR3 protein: CASSYSVRGDTEAFF; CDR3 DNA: TGTGCCAGCAGTTACTCAGTTAGGGGTGACACTGAAGCTTTCTTT
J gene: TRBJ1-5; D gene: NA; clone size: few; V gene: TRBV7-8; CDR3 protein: CASSLDQVSNQPQHF; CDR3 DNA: TGTGCCAGCAGCTTAGATCAAGTTAGCAATCAGCCCCAGCATTTT
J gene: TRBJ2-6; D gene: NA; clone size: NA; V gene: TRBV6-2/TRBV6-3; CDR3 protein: CASINQKRTMSSGANVLTF; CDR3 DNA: TGTGCCAGCATCAACCAAAAGCGGACCATGAGCTCTGGGGCCAACGTCCTGACTTTC
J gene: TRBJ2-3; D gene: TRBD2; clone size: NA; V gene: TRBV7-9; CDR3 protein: CASSLFRGRADTQYF; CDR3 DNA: TGTGCCAGCAGCTTATTCCGCGGGAGGGCAGATACGCAGTATTTT
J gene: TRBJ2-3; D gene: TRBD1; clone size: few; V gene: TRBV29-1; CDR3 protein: CSSPRSGQGVADTQYF; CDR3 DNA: TGCAGCTCTCCTCGGTCGGGACAGGGGGTTGCAGATACGCAGTATTTT
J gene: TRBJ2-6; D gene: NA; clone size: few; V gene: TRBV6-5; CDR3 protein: CASTVRWSISGANVLTF; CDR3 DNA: TGTGCCAGCACTGTAAGGTGGAGTATCTCGGGGGCCAACGTCCTGACTTTC
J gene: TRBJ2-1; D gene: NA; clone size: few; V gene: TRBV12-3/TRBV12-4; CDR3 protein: CASSFSNAFNEQFF; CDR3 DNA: TGTGCCAGCAGTTTCTCAAATGCCTTCAATGAGCAGTTCTTC
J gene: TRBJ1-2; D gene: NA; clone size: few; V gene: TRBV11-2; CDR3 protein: CASSLLTGPNYGYTF; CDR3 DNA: TGTGCCAGCAGCTTATTAACAGGGCCCAACTATGGCTACACCTTC
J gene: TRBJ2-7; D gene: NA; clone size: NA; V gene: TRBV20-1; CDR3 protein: CSAREAYLYEQYF; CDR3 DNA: TGCAGTGCTAGAGAGGCATATCTCTACGAGCAGTACTTC
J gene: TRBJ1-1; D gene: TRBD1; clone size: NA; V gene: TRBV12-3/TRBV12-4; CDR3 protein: CASSFTGGRNTEAFF; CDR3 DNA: TGTGCCAGCAGTTTTACAGGGGGACGAAACACTGAAGCTTTCTTT
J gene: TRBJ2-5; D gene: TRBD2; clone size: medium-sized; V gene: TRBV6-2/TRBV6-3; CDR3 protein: CASSYSGGTETQYF; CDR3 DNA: TGTGCCAGCAGTTACTCGGGAGGGACAGAGACCCAGTACTTC
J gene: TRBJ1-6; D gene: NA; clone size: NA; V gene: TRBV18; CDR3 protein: CASSPLGRRDNSPLHF; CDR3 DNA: TGTGCCAGCTCACCACTTGGACGGAGAGATAATTCACCCCTCCACTTT
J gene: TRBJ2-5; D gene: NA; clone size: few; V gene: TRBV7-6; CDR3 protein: CASSLGLERSETQYF; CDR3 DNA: TGTGCCAGCAGCTTAGGACTGGAACGTTCGGAGACCCAGTACTTC
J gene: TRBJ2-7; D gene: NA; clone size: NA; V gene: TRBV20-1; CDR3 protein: CSARDAGKYEQYF; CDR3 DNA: TGCAGTGCTAGAGACGCAGGGAAATACGAGCAGTACTTC
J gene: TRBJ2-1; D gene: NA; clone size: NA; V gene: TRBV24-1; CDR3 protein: CATSDRLMGEQFF; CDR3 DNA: TGTGCCACCAGTGACCGGCTGATGGGTGAGCAGTTCTTC
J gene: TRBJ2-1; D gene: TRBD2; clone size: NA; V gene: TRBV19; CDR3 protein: CASWGGYENEQFF; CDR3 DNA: TGTGCCAGTTGGGGGGGGTATGAGAATGAGCAGTTCTTC
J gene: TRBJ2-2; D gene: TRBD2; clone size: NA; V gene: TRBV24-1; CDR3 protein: CATSDFTGGLADTGELFF; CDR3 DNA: TGTGCCACCAGTGATTTCACCGGGGGACTAGCAGACACCGGGGAGCTGTTTTTT
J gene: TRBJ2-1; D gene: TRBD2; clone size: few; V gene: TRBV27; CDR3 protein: CASNSGTSERVREQFF; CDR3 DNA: TGTGCCAGCAATTCCGGGACTAGTGAGAGGGTTCGTGAGCAGTTCTTC
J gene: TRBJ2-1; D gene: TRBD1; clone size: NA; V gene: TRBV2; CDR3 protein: CASMSWDRGHEQFF; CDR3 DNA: TGTGCCAGCATGAGTTGGGACAGGGGTCATGAGCAGTTCTTC
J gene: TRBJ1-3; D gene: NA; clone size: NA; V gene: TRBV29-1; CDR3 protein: CSAGPDPRNTIYF; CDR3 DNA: TGCAGCGCCGGACCGGACCCCCGAAACACCATATATTTT
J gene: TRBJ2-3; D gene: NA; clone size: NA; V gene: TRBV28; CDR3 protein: CASSGQLGADTQYF; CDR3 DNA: TGTGCCAGCAGTGGGCAACTGGGTGCAGATACGCAGTATTTT
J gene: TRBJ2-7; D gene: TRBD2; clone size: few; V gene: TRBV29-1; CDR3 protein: CSVLGGLAGEYEQYF; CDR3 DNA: TGCAGCGTTCTTGGGGGACTAGCTGGCGAGTACGAGCAGTACTTC